Each of the 17 T cell receptor beta chains below was sequenced from the same sample in a study of T cells in tuberculosis (dated by TCRdb to 2016 to 2019). The library was prepared using the immunoSEQ multiplex PCR assay. The table was pulled from immuneACCESS by TCRdb, which kept in-frame rearrangements only. Such tables lose some clones; where checked, under half of the loss comes from unresolved V genes, and the rest has no known cause. The sample table lists fewer than 40,000 clones, approximately 96% of them with a count of one. 6.2% of the sample is in the top ten clones. The sequencing input was PBMCs. These receptor sequences come from a donor between 10 and 35 years old with latent tuberculosis or without tuberculosis infection.

The rearrangement joins TRBV5-6 to TRBJ1-3; D possibly corresponds to TRBD1 (5 bases). This CDR3 spans 16 amino acids. CDR1 is SGHDT and CDR2 is YYEEEE in the germline V gene. Trimming took off 4 bases at V and 8 bases at J, with 22 bases between the two ends. The CDR3 protein is CASSQGTEVTWDTIYF. CDR3 nucleotide sequence: TGTGCCAGCAGCCAAGGGACTGAGGTGACGTGGGACACCATATATTTT.

The genes are TRBV7-2 and TRBJ2-7; D may be TRBD1 (5 bases). The CDR3 totals 15 residues. With 3 bases removed from V and 1 base from J, the gap between germline ends came to 13 bases. Per germline, CDR1 SGHTA and CDR2 FQGNSA. The CDR3 nucleotides read TGTGCCAGCAGCTTTCAATCTGGGGCATCCTACGAGCAGTACTTC. Protein sequence: CASSFQSGASYEQYF.

This chain uses TRBV10-3 with TRBJ1-2; 7 bases are shared with TRBD1. CDR3 length equals 13 residues. The V and J ends lost 10 bases and 2 bases, in that order; junction bases with no gene match: 7. Germline V CDR1 and CDR2: ENHRY, SYGVKD. Written as DNA, the CDR3 is TGTGCCACCACAGGGGCAACGAACTATGGCTACACCTTC. It codes for CATTGATNYGYTF.

The chain has TRBV2 and TRBJ1-2; tentative D call: TRBD1 (6 bases). Trimming took 6 bases from V and 1 from J, leaving 12 bases between them. Germline V CDR1 and CDR2: SNHLY, FYNNEI. This CDR3 has 14 amino acids. CDR3 protein: CASRDGQINYGYTF. CDR3 sequence (DNA): TGTGCCAGCAGGGACGGACAGATTAACTATGGCTACACCTTC.

This rearrangement joins TRBV5-8 to TRBJ1-2; D might be TRBD1 (5 bases). Germline V gene data show CDR1 as SGHTS and CDR2 as YDEGEE. This CDR3 spans 13 amino acids. V was cut by 0 bases and J by 5 bases, with 8 bases left in between. Here the CDR3 DNA reads TGTGCCAGCAGCTTGGTTGACAGATATGGCTACACCTTC. Its protein product is CASSLVDRYGYTF.

The rearrangement joins TRBV13 to TRBJ2-7, with 8 nucleotides matching TRBD2. J gave up 3 bases and V 0 bases, and 10 bases lay outside the gene matches. This CDR3 spans 17 amino acids. Germline V lookup: CDR1 PRHDT, CDR2 FYEKMQ (reference sequence). The CDR3 loop reads CASSLGAPGGTSYEQYF. The DNA of the CDR3 is TGTGCCAGCAGCTTAGGCGCCCCCGGCGGGACTAGCTACGAGCAGTACTTC.

In DNA, the CDR3 is TGTGCCAGCAGTGAAGCTAGCACCGGGGAGCTGTTTTTT. Its translation is CASSEASTGELFF. The V and J genes are TRBV6-1 and TRBJ2-2; D call uncertain. This CDR3 is built from 13 residues. With 0 bases removed from V and 4 bases from J, the gap between germline ends came to 3 bases. Per the germline V gene, CDR1 is MNHNS and CDR2 is SASEGT.

The rearrangement uses TRBV5-1 and TRBJ2-1, with D maybe TRBD2 (5 bases). Germline V gives CDR1 SGHRS, CDR2 YFSETQ. The length of the CDR3 is 14 residues. The germline V and J ends were trimmed by 0 bases and 8 bases, with 12 bases remaining between them. CDR3 protein: CASSLAITGDEQFF. CDR3 coding DNA: TGCGCCAGCAGCTTGGCCATCACCGGGGATGAGCAGTTCTTC.

The rearrangement uses TRBV9 and TRBJ2-1; no clear D. The germline V and J ends were trimmed by 1 base and 0 bases, with 11 bases remaining between them. This CDR3 region has 16 residues. Germline V lookup: CDR1 SGDLS, CDR2 YYNGEE. CDR3 coding DNA: TGTGCCAGCAGCGTACGGCCGGAGATCTCCTACAATGAGCAGTTCTTC. It encodes CASSVRPEISYNEQFF.

The V gene is TRBV7-2, the J gene TRBJ1-2; TRBD1 agrees at 7 bases. This CDR3 region has 14 residues. Per germline, CDR1 SGHTA and CDR2 FQGNSA. J gave up 4 bases and V 2 bases, and 4 bases lay outside the gene matches. CDR3 coding DNA: TGTGCCAGCAGCTTACGGGACAGTATCTATGGCTACACCTTC. Translated, it gives CASSLRDSIYGYTF.

The J gene is TRBJ2-3, the V gene TRBV9; the match to TRBD1 covers 9 bases. This CDR3 has 15 residues. Trimming took 4 bases from V and 1 from J; bases not matched to a gene: 4. The germline V gene encodes CDR1 SGDLS and CDR2 YYNGEE. The CDR3 region is CASSPRQGGTDTQYF. DNA of the CDR3: TGTGCCAGCAGCCCTAGACAGGGGGGCACAGATACGCAGTATTTT.

The J gene is TRBJ2-6, the V gene TRBV5-1; D is possibly TRBD2 (5 bases). Germline CDR1 SGHRS, CDR2 YFSETQ. The CDR3 is 15 amino acids. The V gene lost 7 bases and the J gene lost 2 bases, with 13 bases spanning the gap. CDR3 in amino acids: CASHGPGAGANVLTF. In DNA form, the CDR3 reads TGCGCCAGCCATGGCCCCGGGGCTGGGGCCAACGTCCTGACTTTC.

The chain combines TRBV11-3 with TRBJ2-5; D is possibly TRBD1 (5 bases). This CDR3 region has 13 residues. Trimming removed 3 bases from V and 4 bases from J, with 9 bases in between. The germline CDR1 and CDR2 sequences are SGHNT and YENEEA. The CDR3 DNA follows: TGTGCCAGCAGCTTGGGGCCGGCAGAGACCCAGTACTTC. This encodes CASSLGPAETQYF.

This chain links TRBV20-1 with TRBJ2-3, with D tentatively TRBD2 (5 bases). Trimming cost V 6 bases and J 8 bases, with 12 bases left between them. Germline CDR1 is DFQATT and CDR2 is SNEGSKA (reference sequence). The CDR3 spans 11 residues. The CDR3 sequence is CSAPLGGTQYF. The CDR3 nucleotides read TGCAGTGCACCCCTTGGAGGTACGCAGTATTTT.

This rearrangement joins TRBV9 to TRBJ2-1, with D possibly matching TRBD2 (7 bases). The CDR3 sequence is 15 residues long. Germline assignment: CDR1 SGDLS and CDR2 YYNGEE. V lost 2 bases and J 9 bases, leaving 18 bases between the germline ends. CDR3 protein: CASSVETGGPLEQFF. The CDR3 DNA is TGTGCCAGCAGCGTTGAGACGGGGGGCCCCCTTGAGCAGTTCTTC. Complete variable domain (other parts from reference TRBV9 and TRBJ2-1): DSGVTQTPKHLITATGQRVTLRCSPRSGDLSVYWYQQSLDQGLQFLIQYYNGEERAKGNILERFSAQQFPDLHSELNLSSLELGDSALYFCASSVETGGPLEQFFGPGTRLTVL.

The J gene is TRBJ1-2, the V gene TRBV27; no firm D call. The CDR3 covers 13 residues. Trimming cost V 3 bases and J 2 bases, with 7 bases left between them. Per the germline V gene, CDR1 is MNHEY and CDR2 is SMNVEV (reference sequence). This CDR3 is CASSFTYNYGYTF. For the CDR3, the DNA is TGTGCCAGCAGTTTTACATACAACTATGGCTACACCTTC.

The gene calls are TRBV6-1 and TRBJ2-7; the match to TRBD2 covers 11 bases. The CDR3 spans 15 residues. Germline V gene data show CDR1 as MNHNS and CDR2 as SASEGT. The V segment lost 2 bases and the J segment 3 bases; nucleotides outside the gene matches: 3. The CDR3 DNA reads as TGTGCCAGCAGTGAAACGGGACTAGCGGTCTACGAGCAGTACTTC. Amino acids: CASSETGLAVYEQYF.